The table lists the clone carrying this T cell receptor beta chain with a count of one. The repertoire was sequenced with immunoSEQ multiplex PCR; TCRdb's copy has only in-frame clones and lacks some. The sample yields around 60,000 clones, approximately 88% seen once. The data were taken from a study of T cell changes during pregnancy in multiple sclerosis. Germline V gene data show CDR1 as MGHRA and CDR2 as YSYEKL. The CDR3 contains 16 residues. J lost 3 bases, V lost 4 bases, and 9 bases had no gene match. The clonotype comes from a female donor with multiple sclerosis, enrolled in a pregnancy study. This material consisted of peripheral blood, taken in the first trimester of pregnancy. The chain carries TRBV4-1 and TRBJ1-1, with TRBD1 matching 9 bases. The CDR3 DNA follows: TGCGCCAGCAGCCGGGTCGGGACAGGGTCTTACACTGAAGCTTTCTTT. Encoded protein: CASSRVGTGSYTEAFF.